Detailed here is one TCR beta chain. What it binds is unknown. The sample comes from a study of cytomegalovirus exposure and HLA in healthy donors. Study in general: Early released data comprised around 85 million unique TCRs from HLA-typed donors.

Primers: 60 Vbeta forward and 13 Jbeta reverse. Assay: immunoSEQ multiplex PCR; the TCRdb copy retains only in-frame clones and omits some. Among about 150,000 clones listed, 75% to 85% were seen once. Findings of the study overall: More clonal expansion characterized HLA-associated TCR beta chains than equally common others in a later analysis.

The CDR3 has 16 residues. The V gene's germline CDR1 is LNHDA and CDR2 SQIVND (reference sequence). V trimming: 6 bases; J trimming: 2 bases; junction bases outside the gene matches: 5. The clonotype comes from a woman aged 45 to 65 in good health and CMV-seropositive. This chain links TRBV19 with TRBJ2-5; 14 bases are shared with TRBD2. Sequencing used PBMCs. CDR3 sequence (DNA): TGTGCCAGTAGACCCGGGACTAGCGGGAGACAAGAGACCCAGTACTTC. It specifies CASRPGTSGRQETQYF.